The clone carrying this TCR beta chain was observed a single time. What it binds is unknown. Profiled with immunoSEQ multiplex PCR; TCRdb holds only in-frame clones, not every one. The sample lists a few million clones, nearly 97% occurring once. This entry belongs to a study of shared clonotypes between healthy human individuals. Study context: The donors, two women and a few men, were aged 18 to 49. Study results and limitations: Relative to memory subsets, naive subsets generally showed larger estimated richness.

CDR1 and CDR2 (germline): SGHDT, YYEEEE. The CDR3 is 14 residues long. With 5 bases removed from V and 7 bases from J, the gap between germline ends came to 18 bases. The origin of this receptor is a man aged 18 to 29 in good health. The rearrangement joins TRBV5-6 to TRBJ1-2; D is perhaps TRBD1 (5 bases). Sequencing was done on a sample of naive CD4+ T cells sorted from blood. The subset: CD45RA+ positively selected. DNA for the CDR3: TGTGCCAGCAGGAGAGGTTCAGGGTATGGTGGCTACACCTTC. This sequence encodes CASRRGSGYGGYTF.